This T cell receptor (beta chain) came from a study of identical twins. Study-wide findings and caveats: Among out-of-frame alpha sequences shared by twins, low generation probability occurred in excess. There is a chance that invariant MAIT and iNKT cells partially muddied zero-insertion analyses.

This clonotype was seen a handful of times. What it binds is not known. V shed 5 bases and J shed 3 bases, with 8 bases lying between them. This CDR3 has 14 residues. Germline V gene sequence: CDR1 MNHNS, CDR2 SASEGT. TCRdb recomputed calls from the 5' RACE reads with MiXCR, one row per CDR3 protein. The data contain 520,000 or so distinct CDR3 sequences, approximately 22% of them singletons. The same data also went into a second study, on T cells expressing NK-cell markers. That paper states: In a handful of donors, these clonotypes also led the CD3+CD56-NKG2C+ fraction.

The receptor comes from a woman between 18 and 29 years old in good health. The chain has TRBV6-1 and TRBJ2-6; no definite D call. Sequenced material: CD4+ T cells sorted from blood. The chain's CDR3 is CASSTRNGANVLTF. CDR3 nucleotide sequence: TGTGCCAGCAGTACCCGGAATGGGGCCAACGTCCTGACTTTC.